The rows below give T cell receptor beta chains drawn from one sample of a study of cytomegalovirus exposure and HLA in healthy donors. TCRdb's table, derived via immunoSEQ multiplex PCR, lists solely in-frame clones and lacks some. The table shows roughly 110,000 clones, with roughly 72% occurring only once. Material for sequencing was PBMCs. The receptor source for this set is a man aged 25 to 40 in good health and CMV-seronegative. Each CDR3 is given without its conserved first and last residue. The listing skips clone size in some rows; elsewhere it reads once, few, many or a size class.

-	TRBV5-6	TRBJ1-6	ASSLDQGSSYNSPLH
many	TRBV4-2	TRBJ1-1	ASSQDGDLGYTEAF
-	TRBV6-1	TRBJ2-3	ASSPRQGKDTQY
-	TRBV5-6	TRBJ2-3	ASSVPTGWGTDTQY
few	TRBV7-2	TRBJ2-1	ASTQGGGGYNEQF
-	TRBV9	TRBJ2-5	ASSPTLGRAGETQY
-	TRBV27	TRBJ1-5	ASRRGGDQPQH
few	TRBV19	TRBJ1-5	ASRETGNQPQH
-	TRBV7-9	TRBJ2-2	ASSLSPGSSGSKTGELF
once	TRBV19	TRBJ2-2	ASSTLQGPGELF
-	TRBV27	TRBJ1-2	ASSLVWTGEYGYT
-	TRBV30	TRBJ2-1	AWSDRSSYNEQF
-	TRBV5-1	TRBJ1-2	ASAPDSDYGYT
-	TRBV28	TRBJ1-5	ASRSAGNGQPQH
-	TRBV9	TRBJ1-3	ASSVVSERGRGNTIY
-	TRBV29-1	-	SVEGAGGYEQY
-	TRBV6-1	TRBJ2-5	ASSLTGVGETQY
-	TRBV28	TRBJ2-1	ASMALAGVGNEQF
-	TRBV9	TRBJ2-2	ASSERTGAGELF
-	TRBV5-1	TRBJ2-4	ASSLGDQGAIQY
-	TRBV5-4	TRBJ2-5	ASSTLSSGAFKETQY
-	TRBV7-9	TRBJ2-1	SSSSADVDYNEQF
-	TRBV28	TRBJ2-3	ASSPGGGGRTDTQY
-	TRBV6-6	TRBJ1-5	ASSLGLPPQPQH
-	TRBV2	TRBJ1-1	ASSGRVAWTEAF
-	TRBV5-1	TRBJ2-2	ASSLTSGGYTGELF
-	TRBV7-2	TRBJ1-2	ASSYRDRINYGYT
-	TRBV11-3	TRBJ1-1	ASSSNRDTEAF
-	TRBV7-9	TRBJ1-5	ASSLGDGDSNQPQH
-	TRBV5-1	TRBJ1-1	ASSLGSTRNTEAF
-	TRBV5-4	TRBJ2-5	ASSLRGTGWGWETQY
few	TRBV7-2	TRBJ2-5	ASSLVTREGGDETQY
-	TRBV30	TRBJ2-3	AWSNGGGVPDTQY
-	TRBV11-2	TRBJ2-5	ASSLGAGAFTTRETQY
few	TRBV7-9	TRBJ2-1	ASSLGLRGGAGVDNEQF
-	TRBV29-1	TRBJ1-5	SVGDRGRGGQPQH
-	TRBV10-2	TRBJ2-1	ASSERGRDNEQF
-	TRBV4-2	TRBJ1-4	ASSQLYEKLF
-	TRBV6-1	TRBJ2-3	ASKAGGPYTQY
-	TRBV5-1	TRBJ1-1	ASSLPEQNTEAF
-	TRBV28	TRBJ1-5	ASSPKSGLGQPQH